This T cell receptor (beta chain) appears in the sequencing data of a study of T cells in Graves' hyperthyroidism and ophthalmopathy (dated by TCRdb to the late 2010s). Concerning the study at large: Peripheral blood was collected at initial diagnosis, before any treatment. Prospective prediction of ophthalmopathy was tested in an independent validation cohort consisting of about 20 hyperthyroidism patients and around 16 patients who later progressed to ophthalmopathy. Once sampling was done, hyperthyroidism patients were given methimazole at a starting dose of 30 mg daily, whereas ophthalmopathy patients were given high-dose intravenous methylprednisolone. Thyroid tissue and blood T-cell repertoires from more than five Graves' hyperthyroidism patients were also compared in the study. To identify TCR V-J signatures that set the groups apart, the researchers used a discovery cohort of about a hundred patients, made up of 43 with Graves' ophthalmopathy and 57 with stable Graves' hyperthyroidism. According to the paper, TCR Vbeta CDR3 sequencing was carried out on approximately 140 peripheral blood samples, which came from under 50 ophthalmopathy, around 74 hyperthyroidism and roughly 17 progressor patients. The 100 discovery patients were randomly split 7:3 into training and test sets. The study at large found these results: In validation, the model predicted progression to ophthalmopathy a median of approximately 6.6 months before onset, with around 70% sensitivity and 72.22% specificity. In cross-validation, a model built on a 13 V-J signature told ophthalmopathy apart from stable hyperthyroidism with approximately 90% sensitivity and approximately 81% specificity, and in testing the same model reached 80%/75%. No statistical method was used to set the sample size in advance, and investigators knew the group allocation. Most expanded thyroid clonotypes (frequency above 0.001) were also found in blood, which suggests that blood repertoires may mirror thyroid immune responses.

From its cysteine to its phenylalanine, the CDR3 spans 14 amino acids. Only the CDR3 portion is preserved as DNA: 42 bases, with reading frame beginning at the first base. Ends trimmed: V by 2 bases, J by 7 bases; bases unmatched to a gene: 6. CDR1 and CDR2 were assigned from the germline V gene (reference sequence) as GTSNPN and SVGIG. The TCR beta CDR3 regions were amplified from the RNA transcripts. The TCR CDR3 was subjected to a first round of RT-PCR using the HTBI primer set and the Qiagen OneStep RT-PCR kit. Libraries were constructed in a second round of multiplex PCR, after which size selection and purification were carried out. Sequencing of the libraries was done on an Illumina HiSeq2000 using paired-end 100 bp reads. As for the authors' bioinformatics: SOAPnuke was used to process the raw data, throwing out any read that contained adapters or uncalled bases, had a mean Phred below 15, or lacked an exact constant-primer or identifier match. COPE v1.2.5 was used to merge the high-quality paired reads, and each unique nucleotide sequence was defined as a clonotype. Clonotypes were aligned to IMGT TRBV, TRBD and TRBJ reference segments using MiTCR v1.1. Analysis was restricted to V-J combinations with a frequency above 0.0001, which covered just over 98% of repertoires. The TCS score was defined as the ratio of F50 (clonal expansion) to E x V (chaos), calculated using BLOSUM62-based TCRdist between CDR3 peptides within each V-J. Welch's t-statistics and random forest reduced fewer than 550 V-J features to roughly 13, which were used in a naive Bayes classifier (R e1071). TCRdb passed the public sequencing reads through fastp at Q25 and MiXCR, retaining productive beta sequences. Rows are unified per CDR3 protein, each entry keeping the most common DNA and genes. TCRdb, rather than the study authors, made the V and J calls. Here the sample has fewer than 850,000 distinct CDR3 sequences; 15% to 20% occur a single time. The ten largest clones add up to 15% to 17% of the sample.

Stable Graves' hyperthyroidism was defined as no progression to ophthalmopathy during 18 months of follow-up. Hyperthyroidism patients were newly diagnosed, with disease duration under 2 months, and aged 18 to 65 years. Any patient with an uncontrolled infection, another autoimmune disease, pregnancy or lactation was excluded. Diagnoses were established on the basis of clinical symptoms, serum thyroxine and TRAb, thyroid ultrasound, and orbital computed tomography. PBMCs were separated from approximately 9.9 ml of fresh peripheral blood using Ficoll-Paque density gradient centrifugation. Total RNA was extracted using Trizol reagent, and RNA quality was assessed on an Agilent 2100 Bioanalyzer. This clonotype appeared once. What antigen it recognizes has not been identified. Per-base quality was not reported, and no clone a single base away is much larger than it. A solitary read yields weak support.

The specimen sequenced was blood. This clonotype was obtained from a man in his fifties or sixties with Graves' hyperthyroidism. Recombination linked TRBV30 to TRBJ1-5; the central 9 bases match TRBD1. The encoded CDR3 is CAWSLTGGRQPQHF. The DNA is as follows: TGTGCCTGGAGTTTAACAGGGGGCAGGCAGCCCCAGCATTTT.